This TCR beta chain was obtained from a study of beta chain features in type 1 diabetes. Overall study results and limits: TCRB rearrangement may or may not be influenced by HLA type; here this remained unresolved. All four CD4+ subsets from Type 1 diabetes patients carried moderately but significantly shorter TCRB CDR3s.

Reverse transcribing all isolated RNA meant expressed TCRB transcripts were sequenced. The data were produced by immunoSEQ multiplex PCR, yet TCRdb's version contains in-frame clones alone and is incomplete. The repertoire has around 160,000 clones, 9% of them found once; the top ten carry under 0.85%. This clone has a handful of counts. Its antigen is unknown. CDR1 is SGHDT and CDR2 is YYEEEE in the germline V gene. V lost 1 base and J 3 bases, leaving 14 bases between the germline ends. The CDR3 length is 15 residues. Sequenced sample: central memory CD4+ T cells from blood. This sequence was found in a woman aged 25 to 45 with type 1 diabetes. The chain employs TRBV5-6 and TRBJ2-7, with D possibly TRBD1 on 6 matching bases. The CDR3 DNA follows: TGTGCCAGCAGCTTGTATTTCGGACAGAGCTACGAGCAGTACTTC. Translation gives CASSLYFGQSYEQYF.